A single sample gave rise to the 19 T cell receptor beta chains below, sequenced in a study of OX40 agonist ivuxolimab in advanced cancers. Clones were sequenced by immunoSEQ multiplex PCR, and TCRdb holds only the in-frame ones, with some missing. The data hold about 35,000 clones, with over 80% observed a single time. Source: CD4+ or CD8+ T cells sorted from blood, taken in a trial of the OX40 agonist ivuxolimab. Source of these receptors: an adult with an advanced solid tumor such as melanoma, head and neck, liver or kidney cancer.

CDR3 nucleotide sequence: TGTGCCAGCAGCAAATCGGAGGGCGACGGGGCCAACGTCCTGACTTTC. Protein product: CASSKSEGDGANVLTF. The chain uses TRBV21-1 and TRBJ2-6; the table calls TRBD2, which could not be checked here. TRBV21-1 is deemed a pseudogene. This CDR3 spans 16 amino acids.

The chain links TRBV19 to TRBJ2-3; 10 bases match TRBD1. The CDR3 has 14 amino acids. Trimming took 7 bases from V and 1 from J; bases not matched to a gene: 2. Germline V gene sequence: CDR1 LNHDA, CDR2 SQIVND (reference sequence). The CDR3 loop is CASTDRGRTDTQYF. Written as DNA, the CDR3 is TGTGCCAGTACAGACAGGGGGCGCACAGATACGCAGTATTTT. The whole variable domain, filled in from reference TRBV19 and TRBJ2-3, reads DGGITQSPKYLFRKEGQNVTLSCEQNLNHDAMYWYRQDPGQGLRLIYYSQIVNDFQKGDIAEGYSVSREKKESFPLTVTSAQKNPTAFYLCASTDRGRTDTQYFGPGTRLTVL.

The gene calls are TRBV5-8 and TRBJ1-2; no clear D gene. Germline lookup yields CDR1 SGHTS and CDR2 YDEGEE. V lost 1 base to trimming and J lost 7 bases, with 11 bases between them. The CDR3 runs 13 residues. DNA of the CDR3: TGTGCCAGCAGCTTGACGGGGTTTTTTGGCTACACCTTC. It yields the protein CASSLTGFFGYTF.

The gene calls are TRBV18 and TRBJ2-1; D is unresolved. Germline values: CDR1 KGHSH, CDR2 LQKENI. The CDR3 totals 13 residues. V gave up 2 bases and J gave up 6 bases, with 8 bases separating them. The CDR3 region is CASSPSNRNEQFF. The CDR3 region has the DNA TGTGCCAGCTCACCAAGCAACCGCAATGAGCAGTTCTTC.

The V and J genes are TRBV10-3 and TRBJ2-1; D is undetermined. V was pared by 8 bases and J by 12 bases, with 20 bases between. Germline assignment: CDR1 ENHRY and CDR2 SYGVKD. The CDR3 is 13 residues long. CDR3 sequence: CAICPEREVGQFF. The CDR3 nucleotides read TGTGCCATCTGCCCTGAACGTGAGGTGGGGCAGTTCTTC.

CDR3 sequence reads: CASSPLSYDHYEQYF. In DNA, the CDR3 is TGTGCCAGCAGCCCGCTGTCCTACGACCACTACGAGCAGTACTTC. The chain recombines TRBV9 with TRBJ2-7; D is unclear. The V end was cut by 4 bases, the J end by 3 bases, with 17 bases between. The germline CDR1 and CDR2 sequences are SGDLS and YYNGEE. CDR3 size: 15 residues. The complete variable domain, with remaining parts taken from reference TRBV9 and TRBJ2-7, reads DSGVTQTPKHLITATGQRVTLRCSPRSGDLSVYWYQQSLDQGLQFLIQYYNGEERAKGNILERFSAQQFPDLHSELNLSSLELGDSALYFCASSPLSYDHYEQYFGPGTRLTVT.

J is TRBJ2-1 and V is TRBV5-1; no reliable D call. This CDR3 contains 14 residues. The germline V gene has CDR1 SGHRS and CDR2 YFSETQ. V shed 0 bases and J shed 8 bases, with 12 bases lying between them. The CDR3 loop reads CASSLGPRSYEQFF. CDR3 DNA sequence: TGCGCCAGCAGCTTGGGGCCACGCAGCTATGAGCAGTTCTTC.

The rearrangement uses TRBV2 and TRBJ1-5; D is ambiguous. The CDR3 has 13 residues. The germline gives CDR1 SNHLY, CDR2 FYNNEI. V was cut by 6 bases and J by 9 bases, with 15 bases left in between. The CDR3 nucleotides read TGTGCCAGCAGCCGGGGAGGGTTACGGCCCCAGCATTTT. Its translation is CASSRGGLRPQHF.

V gene TRBV5-1 combines with J gene TRBJ2-4; no firm D call. V lost 4 bases and J lost 1, with 12 bases in between. From germline, CDR1 is SGHRS and CDR2 YFSETQ. CDR3 length equals 15 residues. The CDR3 DNA sequence: TGCGCCAGCAGCAGCTACAGTGAGGCCAAAAACATTCAGTACTTC. It encodes CASSSYSEAKNIQYF. Variable domain in full (rest from reference TRBV5-1 and TRBJ2-4): KAGVTQTPRYLIKTRGQQVTLSCSPISGHRSVSWYQQTPGQGLQFLFEYFSETQRNKGNFPGRFSGRQFSNSRSEMNVSTLELGDSALYLCASSSYSEAKNIQYFGAGTRLSVL.

The chain joins TRBV11-2 to TRBJ2-7; D possibly matches TRBD1 or TRBD2 (6 bases each). Germline V gene lookup returns CDR1 SGHAT and CDR2 FQNNGV. The CDR3 extends over 14 amino acids. V lost 5 bases and J 3 bases, leaving 14 bases between the germline ends. CDR3 sequence: CASSLYREDYEQYF. For the CDR3, the DNA is TGTGCCAGCAGCCTGTACAGGGAGGACTACGAGCAGTACTTC.

The chain is built from TRBV5-1 and TRBJ2-7; TRBD2 aligns across 7 bases. Per germline, CDR1 SGHRS and CDR2 YFSETQ. With V trimmed by 4 bases and J by 0 bases, 10 bases remained unmatched. The CDR3 has 16 amino acids. This CDR3 reads CASSGGVALSSYEQYF. CDR3 coding DNA: TGCGCCAGCAGCGGGGGGGTCGCGTTGAGCTCCTACGAGCAGTACTTC. The whole variable domain, remainder taken from reference TRBV5-1 and TRBJ2-7, is KAGVTQTPRYLIKTRGQQVTLSCSPISGHRSVSWYQQTPGQGLQFLFEYFSETQRNKGNFPGRFSGRQFSNSRSEMNVSTLELGDSALYLCASSGGVALSSYEQYFGPGTRLTVT.

The gene calls are TRBV7-2 and TRBJ2-5; the match to TRBD2 covers 14 bases. The CDR3 extends over 18 amino acids. V trimming: 4 bases; J trimming: 2 bases; junction bases outside the gene matches: 9. Germline-derived CDR1 and CDR2 are SGHTA and FQGNSA. CDR3 residues: CASSSRLAGGPRQETQYF. Written as DNA, the CDR3 is TGTGCCAGCAGCTCCCGACTAGCGGGAGGGCCGCGGCAAGAGACCCAGTACTTC.

V is TRBV12-5 and J is TRBJ2-1; no clear D gene. The CDR3 length is 18 residues. Per the germline V gene, CDR1 is LGHNT and CDR2 is FRNRAP. Trimming pared 3 bases from V and 5 bases from J, leaving 23 bases between. The CDR3 reads CASGFPPEPLKRDNEQFF. The CDR3 DNA reads as TGTGCTAGTGGTTTCCCCCCCGAGCCCTTAAAGCGCGACAATGAGCAGTTCTTC.

This chain joins TRBV4-2 and TRBJ2-3, with D unresolved. This CDR3 has 13 amino acids. The V end was cut by 3 bases, the J end by 4 bases, with 8 bases between. Germline CDR1 LGHNA, CDR2 YNFKEQ. The CDR3 DNA sequence: TGTGCCAGCAGCCAGGTTCTATCAGATACGCAGTATTTT. Encoded protein: CASSQVLSDTQYF.

The rearrangement joins TRBV18 to TRBJ1-1; D is uncertain. Trimming pared 3 bases from V and 1 base from J, leaving 12 bases between. The germline gives CDR1 KGHSH, CDR2 LQKENI. The CDR3 has 15 residues. The CDR3 sequence is CASSPMQAKNTEAFF. CDR3 coding DNA: TGTGCCAGCTCACCGATGCAGGCTAAGAACACTGAAGCTTTCTTT.

The genes are TRBV9 and TRBJ2-1, with 11 bases matching TRBD2. The CDR3 runs 14 residues. CDR1 SGDLS and CDR2 YYNGEE come from the germline V gene. V shed 4 bases, J shed 9 bases, and the junction held 6 bases outside the gene matches. This CDR3 is CASSLAGGPGEQFF. In DNA form, the CDR3 reads TGTGCCAGCAGCTTAGCGGGAGGGCCAGGTGAGCAGTTCTTC.

The chain couples TRBV28 to TRBJ1-2, with D tentatively TRBD1 (5 bases). V was shortened by 1 base and J by 5 bases, with 17 bases between the two germline ends. The CDR3 loop spans 16 amino acids. Germline assignment: CDR1 MDHEN and CDR2 SYDVKM. CDR3 amino acids: CASSLYEQVGSYGYTF. The DNA of the CDR3 is TGTGCCAGCAGTTTATACGAACAGGTTGGATCGTATGGCTACACCTTC.

V usage is TRBV5-6 and J usage is TRBJ1-2; D is unresolved. The CDR3 has 17 residues. Trimming stripped 4 bases from V and 7 bases from J, with 26 bases between. Germline V gene data show CDR1 as SGHDT and CDR2 as YYEEEE. The CDR3 spells CASSLGRRQKGLVGYTF. In DNA form, the CDR3 reads TGTGCCAGCAGCCTAGGGCGGCGGCAGAAAGGCTTGGTTGGCTACACCTTC. Using reference TRBV5-6 and TRBJ1-2 for the parts outside the CDR3, the full variable domain is DAGVTQSPTHLIKTRGQQVTLRCSPKSGHDTVSWYQQALGQGPQFIFQYYEEEERQRGNFPDRFSGHQFPNYSSELNVNALLLGDSALYLCASSLGRRQKGLVGYTFGSGTRLTVV.

In its sample, this clone ranks as medium-sized. V gene TRBV6-6 combines with J gene TRBJ2-4, with 11 bases lining up with TRBD1. The CDR3 runs 14 residues. The germline CDR1 and CDR2 sequences are MNHNY and SVGAGI (reference sequence). V was clipped by 6 bases and J by 6 bases; unmatched bases: 4. The CDR3 is CASRPGTGGNIQYF. CDR3 sequence (DNA): TGTGCCAGCAGACCCGGGACAGGGGGAAACATTCAGTACTTC.